These T cell receptor beta chains were read from a single sample in a study of blood T cells in healthy people across ages. TCRdb used MiXCR to reprocess the 5' RACE reads, holding one entry per CDR3 protein. The repertoire holds hundreds of thousands of distinct CDR3 sequences, with about 53% as singletons. Sequencing was performed on blood. Receptors were obtained from an elderly man in good health. The conserved cysteine and the conserved F or W are not part of the CDR3 here. D genes are given only for firm matches.

J gene | V gene | D gene | CDR3 protein
TRBJ2-6 | TRBV12-3/TRBV12-4 | . | ASSPGRSGANVLT
TRBJ2-6 | TRBV24-1 | . | ATSFGDSGVLT
TRBJ2-7 | TRBV20-1 | . | SARSGTQNYEQY
TRBJ1-2 | TRBV19 | . | ASNNLLGNYGYT
TRBJ2-5 | TRBV4-1 | . | ASSLGTLQQETQY
TRBJ2-1 | TRBV20-1 | . | SAREQPVCNEQF
TRBJ2-1 | TRBV27 | . | ASSLFGGGGGNEQF
TRBJ2-3 | TRBV20-1 | TRBD1 | SARKGAEHRYAY
TRBJ1-2 | TRBV13 | TRBD1 | ASSQGGIPERYGYT
TRBJ2-1 | TRBV12-3/TRBV12-4 | TRBD2 | ASTLTSGHNEQF
TRBJ2-4 | TRBV20-1 | TRBD2 | SASAVASGRRDIQY
TRBJ1-1 | TRBV5-1 | . | ASSSGGADTEAF
TRBJ2-1 | TRBV7-2 | TRBD2 | ASRQIGAGIEQF
TRBJ2-1 | TRBV25-1 | . | ASSEGAAQF
TRBJ1-1 | TRBV7-9 | . | ASSSQMGAEAF
TRBJ2-7 | TRBV29-1 | TRBD1 | SAQGVRYEQY
TRBJ2-7 | TRBV5-1 | TRBD2 | ASSTGLAGSYEQY
TRBJ1-1 | TRBV3-1 | . | ASSPRVPGVTEAF
TRBJ2-1 | TRBV29-1 | . | SVKQGSDEQF
TRBJ1-1 | TRBV7-2 | . | ASSFVPLGLLNTEAF
TRBJ2-3 | TRBV28 | . | ASSLGLVGAVSTQY
TRBJ2-4 | TRBV6-5 | TRBD1 | ASRRVGTGAKNIQY
TRBJ2-7 | TRBV10-3 | TRBD1 | ATGQGPEQY
TRBJ1-5 | TRBV7-2 | . | ASSLVDRYSNQPQH
TRBJ2-4 | TRBV5-1 | TRBD1 | ASSLGQGDQY
TRBJ1-6 | TRBV20-1 | . | SVGQETYSPLH
TRBJ2-2 | TRBV4-1 | . | ASSQDRQAAGSAGELF
TRBJ1-5 | TRBV6-2/TRBV6-3 | . | ASSYGGLGNQPQH
. | TRBV28 | . | ASSSIFDEQY
TRBJ2-1 | TRBV29-1 | TRBD1 | SVEQQGSFNEQF
TRBJ2-1 | TRBV24-1 | TRBD2 | ATSPASGRFEQF
TRBJ1-2 | TRBV20-1 | TRBD1 | SAGTAGGYT
TRBJ2-7 | TRBV7-8 | . | ASSLEGQTYEQY
TRBJ2-2 | TRBV5-1 | TRBD2 | ASSYPASGDTGELF
. | TRBV5-1 | . | ASTLGGLTYNEQY
TRBJ2-3 | TRBV5-5 | . | ASSLAWTLHNTDTQY
TRBJ1-5 | TRBV27 | . | ASSLRAGVGGPQH
TRBJ2-7 | TRBV7-9 | TRBD2 | ASSLAGGPDYEQY
TRBJ2-2 | TRBV4-1 | TRBD2 | ASSQVASGSPTGELF
TRBJ2-3 | TRBV28 | TRBD2 | ASSPRTSGRLRGDTQY
TRBJ2-2 | TRBV6-5 | . | ASSYHGGVGELF
TRBJ2-7 | TRBV20-1 | . | SARSETGRPYEQY
TRBJ2-5 | TRBV27 | . | ASSLSGTIRETQY
TRBJ2-7 | TRBV20-1 | TRBD2 | SARGTSPSYEQY
. | TRBV20-1 | TRBD2 | SARAFGRDGEQY